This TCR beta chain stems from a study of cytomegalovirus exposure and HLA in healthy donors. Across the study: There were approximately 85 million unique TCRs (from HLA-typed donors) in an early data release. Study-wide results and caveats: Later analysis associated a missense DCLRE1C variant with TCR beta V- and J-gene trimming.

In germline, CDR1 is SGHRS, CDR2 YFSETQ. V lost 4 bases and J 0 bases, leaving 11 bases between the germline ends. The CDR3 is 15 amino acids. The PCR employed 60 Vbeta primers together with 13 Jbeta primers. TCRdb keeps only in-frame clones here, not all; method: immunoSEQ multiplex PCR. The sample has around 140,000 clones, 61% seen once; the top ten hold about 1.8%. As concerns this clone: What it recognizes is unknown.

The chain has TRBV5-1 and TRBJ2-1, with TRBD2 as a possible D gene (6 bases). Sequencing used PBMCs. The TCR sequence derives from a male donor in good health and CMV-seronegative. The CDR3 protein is CASSPRDSSYNEQFF. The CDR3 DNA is TGCGCCAGCAGCCCCCGGGACTCCTCCTACAATGAGCAGTTCTTC.